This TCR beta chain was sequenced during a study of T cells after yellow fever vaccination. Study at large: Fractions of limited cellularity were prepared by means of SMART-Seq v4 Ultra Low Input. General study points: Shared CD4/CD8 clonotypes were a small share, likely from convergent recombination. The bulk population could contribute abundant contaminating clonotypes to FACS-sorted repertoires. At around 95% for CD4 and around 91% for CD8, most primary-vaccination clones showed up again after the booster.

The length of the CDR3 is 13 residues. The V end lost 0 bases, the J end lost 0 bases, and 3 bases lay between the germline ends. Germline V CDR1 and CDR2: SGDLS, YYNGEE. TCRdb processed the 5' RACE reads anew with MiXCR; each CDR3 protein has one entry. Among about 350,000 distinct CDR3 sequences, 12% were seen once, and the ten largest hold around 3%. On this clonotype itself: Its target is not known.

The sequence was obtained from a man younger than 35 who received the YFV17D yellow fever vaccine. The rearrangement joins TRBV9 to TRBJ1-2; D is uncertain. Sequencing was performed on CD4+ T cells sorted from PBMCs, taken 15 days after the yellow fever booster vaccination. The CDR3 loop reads CASSVDANYGYTF. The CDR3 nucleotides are TGTGCCAGCAGCGTAGACGCTAACTATGGCTACACCTTC.